This passage covers 7 T cell receptor beta chains from one sample sequenced in a study of cytomegalovirus exposure and HLA in healthy donors. PCR involved 60 Vbeta and 13 Jbeta primers. Some clones are missing from TCRdb's copy, which holds only in-frame ones; the method was immunoSEQ multiplex PCR. Among around 130,000 clones listed, 80% to 85% were seen once. The specimen sequenced was PBMCs. All receptors derive from a man between 18 and 29 years old in good health and CMV-seronegative.

This sequence joins TRBV10-3 and TRBJ2-1, with TRBD1 identical over 7 bases. The CDR3 length is 15 residues. Germline V gene sequence: CDR1 ENHRY, CDR2 SYGVKD. V lost 3 bases, J lost 10 bases, and 12 bases stayed unmatched. CDR3 sequence reads: CAISERARGTSEQFF. CDR3 bases: TGTGCCATCAGTGAAAGAGCCAGGGGGACGTCGGAGCAGTTCTTC.

The V and J genes are TRBV5-1 and TRBJ2-1, with 9 nucleotides matching TRBD1. This CDR3 comprises 17 residues. The V and J ends lost 0 bases and 4 bases, in that order; junction bases with no gene match: 8. Germline V CDR1 and CDR2: SGHRS, YFSETQ. The CDR3: CASSLVPGQGTYNEQFF. CDR3 in DNA: TGCGCCAGCAGCTTGGTTCCGGGACAGGGAACTTACAATGAGCAGTTCTTC.

The chain uses TRBV11-2 and TRBJ2-3; D is possibly TRBD1 (5 bases). V lost 5 bases and J 4 bases, leaving 16 bases between the germline ends. Germline loops: CDR1 SGHAT, CDR2 FQNNGV. CDR3 size: 15 residues. CDR3: CASSRPRVASDTQYF. Written as DNA, the CDR3 is TGTGCCAGCAGCCGCCCCAGGGTGGCATCAGATACGCAGTATTTT.

V usage is TRBV27 and J usage is TRBJ1-3; maybe TRBD1 (5 bases). The CDR3 spans 16 residues. The germline V gene encodes CDR1 MNHEY and CDR2 SMNVEV (reference sequence). V gave up 2 bases and J gave up 0 bases, with 11 bases separating them. The CDR3 spells CASSLVGGSSGNTIYF. The CDR3 DNA follows: TGTGCCAGCAGTTTAGTCGGGGGTAGCTCTGGAAACACCATATATTTT.

This chain connects TRBV19 to TRBJ1-1; 9 bases match TRBD1. The germline CDR1 and CDR2 sequences are LNHDA and SQIVND (reference sequence). CDR3 size: 14 residues. The trim removed 3 bases at V and 5 bases at J, leaving 4 bases unmatched. The chain's CDR3 is CASSIGQGRTEAFF. DNA for the CDR3: TGTGCCAGTAGTATCGGACAGGGGCGGACTGAAGCTTTCTTT.

This chain links TRBV7-9 with TRBJ1-4; tentative D call: TRBD1 (6 bases). Trimming left V 2 bases short and J 7 bases short, with 14 bases between. Germline CDR1 SEHNR, CDR2 FQNEAQ (reference sequence). This CDR3 has 15 amino acids. The CDR3 sequence: CASSLRTEGGEKLFF. For the CDR3, the DNA is TGTGCCAGCAGCTTACGGACAGAAGGTGGTGAAAAACTGTTTTTT.

The chain has TRBV6-5 and TRBJ2-7, with D perhaps matching TRBD1 (9 bases). This CDR3 contains 14 residues. The V end lost 8 bases, the J end lost 4 bases, and 18 bases lay between the germline ends. Germline-derived CDR1 and CDR2 are MNHEY and SVGAGI. In nucleotides, the CDR3 is TGTGCCAGCTTTAGCGGGACAGGGAAATACGAGCAGTACTTC. This encodes CASFSGTGKYEQYF.